The 14 T cell receptor beta chains reported below all come from one sample, sequenced in a study of control samples from healthy donors and cancer patients. Profiled with immunoSEQ multiplex PCR; TCRdb holds only in-frame clones, not every one. The repertoire holds about 20,000 clones, with around 90% as singletons. The sample taken for sequencing was PBMCs. All receptors come from a woman aged 55-69 years with head and neck cancer.

This clone was observed once. This chain joins TRBV6-5 and TRBJ2-7, with unresolved D. The germline gives CDR1 MNHEY, CDR2 SVGAGI. Trimming took off 0 bases at V and 3 bases at J, with 15 bases between the two ends. The CDR3 consists of 16 residues. The DNA of the CDR3 is TGTGCCAGCAGTTACTCGATCGAGCGTCTCTTCTACGAGCAGTACTTC. Translating gives CASSYSIERLFYEQYF.

This clone was detected once. This chain joins TRBV27 and TRBJ1-1, with no clear D. This CDR3 comprises 14 residues. V was pared by 3 bases and J by 1 base, with 9 bases between. Germline V CDR1 and CDR2: MNHEY, SMNVEV (reference sequence). The CDR3 DNA reads as TGTGCCAGCAGTTTTGGCCGGAAGAACACTGAAGCTTTCTTT. This translates into CASSFGRKNTEAFF.

CDR3 in amino acids: CASSPRGLSSYNEQFF. The CDR3 nucleotides read TGTGCCAGCAGCCCAAGGGGTCTGAGCTCCTACAATGAGCAGTTCTTC. The chain uses TRBV9 and TRBJ2-1; D is possibly TRBD1 (5 bases). The germline V gene encodes CDR1 SGDLS and CDR2 YYNGEE. V lost 4 bases, J lost 0 bases, and 14 bases lay in between. The CDR3 runs 16 residues.

The chain is built from TRBV24-1 and TRBJ2-1; the match to TRBD2 covers 9 bases. V dropped 7 bases and J dropped 1; count of bases not matched to a gene: 13. CDR3 length equals 18 residues. Germline V gene data show CDR1 as KGHDR and CDR2 as SFDVKD. The CDR3 here is CATSGLAPDPSSYNEQFF. In DNA form, the CDR3 reads TGTGCCACCAGCGGACTAGCGCCCGACCCTAGTTCCTACAATGAGCAGTTCTTC.

This chain joins TRBV5-4 and TRBJ1-1; the D gene is possibly TRBD1 (5 bases). Germline V gene lookup returns CDR1 SGHNT and CDR2 YYREEE (reference sequence). The CDR3 loop spans 15 amino acids. The V gene lost 1 base and the J gene lost 0 bases, with 10 bases spanning the gap. CDR3 sequence reads: CASSLRGNMNTEAFF. The CDR3 coding sequence is TGTGCCAGCAGCTTGCGGGGGAATATGAACACTGAAGCTTTCTTT. The full variable domain, in which reference TRBV5-4 and TRBJ1-1 provide the parts outside the CDR3, is ETGVTQSPTHLIKTRGQQVTLRCSSQSGHNTVSWYQQALGQGPQFIFQYYREEENGRGNFPPRFSGLQFPNYSSELNVNALELDDSALYLCASSLRGNMNTEAFFGQGTRLTVV.

This chain joins TRBV5-1 and TRBJ2-1; 11 nucleotides match TRBD1. With V trimmed by 2 bases and J by 6 bases, 4 bases remained unmatched. Germline V gene sequence: CDR1 SGHRS, CDR2 YFSETQ. This CDR3 spans 15 amino acids. Here the CDR3 DNA reads TGCGCCAGCAGCTTTCGGACAGGGGGCTCCAATGAGCAGTTCTTC. It codes for CASSFRTGGSNEQFF.

The J gene is TRBJ2-7, the V gene TRBV28, with D possibly called TRBD1 or TRBD2 (5 bases each). This CDR3 has 16 residues. Germline V gene data show CDR1 as MDHEN and CDR2 as SYDVKM. V lost 3 bases, J lost 6 bases, and 21 bases lay in between. The CDR3 reads CASSFRGTWSGGEQYF. The CDR3 nucleotides are TGTGCCAGCAGTTTTCGAGGGACCTGGTCAGGAGGCGAGCAGTACTTC.

The chain couples TRBV5-4 to TRBJ2-3, with unresolved D. The CDR3 consists of 14 residues. Germline loops: CDR1 SGHNT, CDR2 YYREEE (reference sequence). V lost 3 bases to trimming and J lost 4 bases, with 12 bases between them. The CDR3 here is CASSSARGADTQYF. The CDR3 bases are TGTGCCAGCAGCTCCGCGCGAGGCGCAGATACGCAGTATTTT.

The sample holds one count of this clone. V gene TRBV30 combines with J gene TRBJ2-7, with D perhaps being TRBD1 or TRBD2 (5 bases each). V was pared by 6 bases and J by 6 bases, with 18 bases between. This CDR3 comprises 13 residues. Germline CDR1 GTSNPN, CDR2 SVGIG (reference sequence). The CDR3 region is CACHGAMAGEQYF. CDR3 coding DNA: TGTGCCTGCCACGGGGCTATGGCAGGCGAGCAGTACTTC.

The genes are TRBV19 and TRBJ1-5; D not resolved. Germline-derived CDR1 and CDR2 are LNHDA and SQIVND (reference sequence). V was trimmed by 5 bases and J by 4 bases, leaving 18 bases between them. The CDR3 sequence is 16 residues long. CDR3 in DNA: TGTGCCAGTAGTGGGCGTGGCACAGCCAAAAATCAGCCCCAGCATTTT. It translates to CASSGRGTAKNQPQHF.

V usage is TRBV6-5 and J usage is TRBJ2-1; 13 positions agree with TRBD2. The germline gives CDR1 MNHEY, CDR2 SVGAGI. The CDR3 length is 15 residues. V shed 7 bases and J 6 bases; nucleotides not matched to a gene: 6. CDR3 bases: TGTGCCAGCACCTCGACTAGCGGGAGGTTCAATGAGCAGTTCTTC. This codes for CASTSTSGRFNEQFF.

The chain is built from TRBV18 and TRBJ1-5; 7 bases fit TRBD1. There are 15 residues in the CDR3. The V segment lost 3 bases and the J segment 1 base; nucleotides outside the gene matches: 3. Germline V gene lookup returns CDR1 KGHSH and CDR2 LQKENI. CDR3 sequence reads: CASSPEGASNQPQHF. The CDR3 region has the DNA TGTGCCAGCTCACCCGAGGGGGCAAGCAATCAGCCCCAGCATTTT.

The chain recombines TRBV6-5 with TRBJ2-7; D remains unclear. V was trimmed by 8 bases and J by 0 bases, leaving 17 bases between them. The CDR3 runs 15 residues. In germline, CDR1 is MNHEY, CDR2 SVGAGI. CDR3 sequence (DNA): TGTGCCAGCGATGACGTGTACGTGAGCTCCTACGAGCAGTACTTC. It translates to CASDDVYVSSYEQYF.

The CDR3 loop reads CASSDRDPEKLFF. The DNA of the CDR3 is TGTGCCAGCAGTGACCGGGACCCTGAAAAACTGTTTTTT. V and J are TRBV25-1 and TRBJ1-4, with D possibly matching TRBD1 (5 bases). Trimming stripped 3 bases from V and 7 bases from J, with 9 bases between. This CDR3 contains 13 residues. CDR1 is MGHDK and CDR2 is SYGVNS in the germline V gene.